This T cell receptor beta chain came from a study of human versus mouse CDR3 diversity and MHC coevolution. Some clones are missing from TCRdb's copy, which holds only in-frame ones; the method was immunoSEQ multiplex PCR. Of approximately 81,000 clones listed, 85% to 95% are singletons. Material: naive CD4+ T cells from blood. Regarding subset: CD45RO-negative CD62L-positive naive CD4 T cells. This TCR was sampled from a person aged 25 to 75 in good health.

CDR3 DNA sequence: TGTGCCAGCAGCTCGACAGAAAGCTCCTACAATGAGCAGTTCTTC. Translating it yields CASSSTESSYNEQFF. This rearrangement joins TRBV7-3 to TRBJ2-1, with a possible D match to TRBD1 (5 bases). The CDR3 runs to 15 residues. Looked up from germline, CDR1 is SGHTA and CDR2 is FQGTGA. Deletions cut 4 bases from V and 0 bases from J, with 10 bases between.